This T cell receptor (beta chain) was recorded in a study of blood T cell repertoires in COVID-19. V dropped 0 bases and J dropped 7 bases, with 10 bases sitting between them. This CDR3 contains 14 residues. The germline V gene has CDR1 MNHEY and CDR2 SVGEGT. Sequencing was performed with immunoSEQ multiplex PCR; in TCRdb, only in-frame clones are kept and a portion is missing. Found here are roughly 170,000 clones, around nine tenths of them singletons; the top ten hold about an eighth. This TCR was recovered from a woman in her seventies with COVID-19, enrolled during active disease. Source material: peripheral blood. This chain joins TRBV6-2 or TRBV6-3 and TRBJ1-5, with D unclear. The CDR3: CASSYSAGAQPQHF. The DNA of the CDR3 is TGTGCCAGCAGTTACTCTGCGGGAGCCCAGCCCCAGCATTTT.